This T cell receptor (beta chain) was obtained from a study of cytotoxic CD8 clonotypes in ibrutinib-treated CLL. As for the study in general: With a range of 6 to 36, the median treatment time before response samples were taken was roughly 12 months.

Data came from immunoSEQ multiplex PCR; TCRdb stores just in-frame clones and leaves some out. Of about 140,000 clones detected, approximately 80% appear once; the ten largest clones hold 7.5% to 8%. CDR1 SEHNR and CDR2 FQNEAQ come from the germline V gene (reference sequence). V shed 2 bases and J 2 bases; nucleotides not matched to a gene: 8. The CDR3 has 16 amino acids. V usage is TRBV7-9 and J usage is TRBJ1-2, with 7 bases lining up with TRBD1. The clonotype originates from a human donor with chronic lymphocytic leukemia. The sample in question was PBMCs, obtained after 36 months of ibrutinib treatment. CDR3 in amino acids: CASSLWGQLVNYGYTF. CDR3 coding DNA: TGTGCCAGCAGCTTATGGGGACAGCTCGTAAACTATGGCTACACCTTC.